This entry lists 29 T cell receptor beta chains sequenced from one sample in a study of blood T cell repertoires in COVID-19. Assay: immunoSEQ multiplex PCR; the TCRdb copy retains only in-frame clones and omits some. The sample includes 300,000 or so clones, around 89% of them seen just once. Sample: peripheral blood. These TCRs come from a woman in her thirties or forties with acute or convalescent COVID-19.

J is TRBJ1-5 and V is TRBV5-8; 8 nucleotides agree with TRBD1. Germline trimming cut 0 bases from V and 4 bases from J; bases unmatched to any gene: 3. The germline gives CDR1 SGHTS, CDR2 YDEGEE. CDR3 length equals 15 residues. CDR3 region: CASSLGGTGNQPQHF. The CDR3 DNA sequence: TGTGCCAGCAGCTTGGGGGGGACAGGAAATCAGCCCCAGCATTTT.

The V gene is TRBV11-2, the J gene TRBJ1-4; no clear D gene. CDR3 length: 15 residues. Trimming removed 1 base from V and 5 bases from J, with 11 bases in between. The germline V gene has CDR1 SGHAT and CDR2 FQNNGV. The CDR3 region has the DNA TGTGCCAGCAGCTTAGGCATAGGAGGGAATGAAAAACTGTTTTTT. It yields the protein CASSLGIGGNEKLFF.

The J gene is TRBJ1-5, the V gene TRBV5-6; no reliable D call. V was pared by 0 bases and J by 2 bases, with 9 bases between. CDR3 size: 15 residues. CDR1 SGHDT and CDR2 YYEEEE come from the germline V gene. The CDR3 nucleotides are TGTGCCAGCAGCTTGGCGGGGAGAGGCAATCAGCCCCAGCATTTT. This encodes CASSLAGRGNQPQHF.

This chain links TRBV30 with TRBJ1-4; 7 bases are a match to TRBD1. V shed 6 bases, J shed 14 bases, and the junction held 15 bases outside the gene matches. This CDR3 spans 13 amino acids. The germline V gene has CDR1 GTSNPN and CDR2 SVGIG (reference sequence). This chain's CDR3 is CACSGTELSGLFF. The CDR3 nucleotides read TGTGCCTGTTCCGGGACAGAGCTTTCAGGGCTGTTTTTT.

The chain is built from TRBV10-3 and TRBJ2-2; 12 bases are a match to TRBD1. Germline trimming cut 5 bases from V and 7 bases from J; bases unmatched to any gene: 5. The CDR3 runs 15 residues. The V gene's germline CDR1 is ENHRY and CDR2 SYGVKD. Here the CDR3 reads CAISTGTGGVGELFF. DNA for the CDR3: TGTGCCATCAGTACCGGGACAGGGGGCGTCGGGGAGCTGTTTTTT.

V is TRBV6-5 and J is TRBJ1-6; D possibly corresponds to TRBD1 (5 bases). The V gene's germline CDR1 is MNHEY and CDR2 SVGAGI. The CDR3 runs to 13 residues. Between the trimmed V and J ends, which lost 7 bases and 8 bases, there was a span of 12 bases. The CDR3 DNA sequence: TGTGCCAGCATAAGGGGAGGTGATTCACCCCTCCACTTT. It translates to CASIRGGDSPLHF.

The rearrangement links TRBV27 to TRBJ1-2; no clear D gene. The CDR3 extends over 14 amino acids. The V and J ends lost 5 bases and 7 bases respectively, with 17 bases between them. Per germline, CDR1 MNHEY and CDR2 SMNVEV (reference sequence). DNA of the CDR3: TGTGCCAGCAGTCCCGGGTCGTCGGGAAGTGGCTACACCTTC. Amino acid sequence: CASSPGSSGSGYTF.

The sample holds one count of this clone. This chain uses TRBV19 with TRBJ1-3, with a tentative D call TRBD1 (5 bases). V was pared by 5 bases and J by 1 base, with 9 bases between. Germline V CDR1 and CDR2: LNHDA, SQIVND (reference sequence). There are 14 residues in the CDR3. This chain's CDR3 is CASSGQGSGNTIYF. CDR3 in DNA: TGTGCCAGTAGTGGGCAGGGATCTGGAAACACCATATATTTT.

This clone was counted a single time. This chain connects TRBV25-1 to TRBJ2-3, with D unresolved. CDR3 length: 15 amino acids. Germline V gene data show CDR1 as MGHDK and CDR2 as SYGVNS. Between the trimmed V and J ends, which lost 6 bases and 2 bases, there was a span of 15 bases. CDR3 protein: CASSSTQTPTDTQYF. The CDR3 region has the DNA TGTGCCAGCAGCTCGACCCAGACTCCCACAGATACGCAGTATTTT.

V and J are TRBV7-3 and TRBJ1-3, with 7 positions matching TRBD1. CDR3 length: 17 amino acids. Per germline, CDR1 SGHTA and CDR2 FQGTGA. V trimming: 2 bases; J trimming: 0 bases; junction bases outside the gene matches: 7. The CDR3 DNA reads as TGTGCCAGCAGCTTACGGCAGGGGGTGCTCTCTGGAAACACCATATATTTT. Amino acids: CASSLRQGVLSGNTIYF.

The chain recombines TRBV12-5 with TRBJ2-3; D remains ambiguous. V was clipped by 0 bases and J by 0 bases, with 10 bases between them. The CDR3 totals 16 residues. Per the germline V gene, CDR1 is LGHNT and CDR2 is FRNRAP. The DNA of the CDR3 is TGTGCTAGTGGTTTGGTACTACATACTAGCACAGATACGCAGTATTTT. Translating it yields CASGLVLHTSTDTQYF.

The rearrangement joins TRBV27 to TRBJ1-5, with 8 bases matching TRBD1. The CDR3 is 15 residues long. CDR1 and CDR2 from the germline V gene are MNHEY and SMNVEV (reference sequence). With 6 bases clipped from V and 4 bases from J, the junction kept 8 bases outside the gene matches. CDR3 DNA sequence: TGTGCCAGCAGACCCGCCGGGACAGGAAATCAGCCCCAGCATTTT. This sequence encodes CASRPAGTGNQPQHF.

The V call is TRBV12-5, the J call TRBJ2-7; tentatively, D is TRBD2 (5 bases). Germline loops: CDR1 LGHNT, CDR2 FRNRAP. V lost 4 bases and J 9 bases, leaving 13 bases between the germline ends. This CDR3 is 12 amino acids long. CDR3: CASGYDGEGQYV. DNA of the CDR3: TGTGCTAGTGGTTATGACGGGGAAGGGCAGTACGTC.

The rearrangement joins TRBV24-1 to TRBJ1-2; 8 nucleotides line up with TRBD1. This CDR3 is 15 amino acids long. Trimming cost V 2 bases and J 8 bases; bases outside gene matches: 9. CDR1 is KGHDR and CDR2 is SFDVKD in the germline V gene. In nucleotides, the CDR3 is TGTGCCACCAGTGATTCCCAGGGACAGGTGGAGGGCTACACCTTC. Its protein is CATSDSQGQVEGYTF.

V is TRBV9 and J is TRBJ2-1; 14 positions match TRBD2. The CDR3 covers 19 residues. The trim removed 2 bases at V and 0 bases at J, leaving 7 bases unmatched. Looked up from germline, CDR1 is SGDLS and CDR2 is YYNGEE. The CDR3 sequence: CASSVTGLAGVPSYNEQFF. DNA of the CDR3: TGTGCCAGCAGCGTTACGGGACTAGCGGGGGTACCCTCCTACAATGAGCAGTTCTTC.

The V and J genes are TRBV7-6 and TRBJ2-1; 8 bases match TRBD2. The junction had 9 bases not matched to a gene; V was cut back by 3 bases and J by 8 bases. This CDR3 contains 15 residues. Germline values: CDR1 SGHVS, CDR2 FNYEAQ. The chain's CDR3 is CASSFGRGGFYEQFF. As DNA, the CDR3 is TGTGCCAGCAGCTTCGGACGGGGGGGCTTCTATGAGCAGTTCTTC.

This chain connects TRBV9 to TRBJ2-1; no clear D gene. V was cut by 0 bases and J by 7 bases, with 5 bases left in between. Per the germline V gene, CDR1 is SGDLS and CDR2 is YYNGEE. This CDR3 contains 12 residues. The CDR3 DNA follows: TGTGCCAGCAGCGTAGTTGCGAATGAGCAGTTCTTC. Amino acids: CASSVVANEQFF. The variable domain in full, completed from reference TRBV9 and TRBJ2-1, reads DSGVTQTPKHLITATGQRVTLRCSPRSGDLSVYWYQQSLDQGLQFLIQYYNGEERAKGNILERFSAQQFPDLHSELNLSSLELGDSALYFCASSVVANEQFFGPGTRLTVL.

The chain uses TRBV2 and TRBJ1-5, with a tentative D call TRBD1 (5 bases). Per germline, CDR1 SNHLY and CDR2 FYNNEI. The germline V and J ends were trimmed by 3 bases and 4 bases, with 22 bases remaining between them. CDR3 size: 18 residues. In nucleotides, the CDR3 is TGTGCCAGCAGTGACCCGCTGGGACTCTCCTTGGGGAATCAGCCCCAGCATTTT. Encoded protein: CASSDPLGLSLGNQPQHF.

The chain recombines TRBV28 with TRBJ1-5, with 11 bases that match TRBD1. Unmatched junction bases numbered 4, after V lost 6 bases and J lost 6 bases. Germline V lookup: CDR1 MDHEN, CDR2 SYDVKM. This CDR3 is built from 14 residues. In DNA form, the CDR3 reads TGTGCCAGCAGAGGACAGGGGGCTAGTCAGCCCCAGCATTTT. Its translation is CASRGQGASQPQHF.

The chain joins TRBV7-2 to TRBJ2-7, with 15 bases that match TRBD2. V dropped 0 bases and J dropped 6; count of bases not matched to a gene: 18. The CDR3 runs 21 residues. Germline CDR1 and CDR2: SGHTA and FQGNSA. CDR3 nucleotide sequence: TGTGCCAGCAGCTTAGCGCTCCCGGGACTAGCGGGGGGATTGTCTGAGGGCGAGCAGTACGTC. Protein: CASSLALPGLAGGLSEGEQYV.

The chain is built from TRBV12-3 or TRBV12-4 and TRBJ1-1, with D possibly matching TRBD1 (6 bases). The CDR3 is made up of 12 amino acids. V was trimmed by 6 bases and J by 5 bases, leaving 10 bases between them. The CDR3 protein is CASSPGTTEAFF. For the CDR3, the DNA is TGTGCCAGCAGCCCCGGGACAACTGAAGCTTTCTTT.

A note on this clone: Other nucleotide sequences in the sample specify the same CDR3. V usage is TRBV4-1 and J usage is TRBJ2-5; D uncertain. The germline V gene encodes CDR1 MGHRA and CDR2 YSYEKL. Trimming pared 1 base from V and 4 bases from J, leaving 7 bases between. The CDR3 runs 13 residues. DNA for the CDR3: TGCGCCAGCAGCCAAGTCGGTGGAGAGACCCAGTACTTC. Translation: CASSQVGGETQYF.

This chain joins TRBV18 and TRBJ1-4; perhaps TRBD1 as D (6 bases). V was pared by 3 bases and J by 7 bases, with 9 bases between. CDR3 length: 13 amino acids. Germline-derived CDR1 and CDR2 are KGHSH and LQKENI. The CDR3 loop reads CASSPIRGEKLFF. The CDR3 DNA follows: TGTGCCAGCTCACCGATCAGGGGTGAAAAACTGTTTTTT.

V and J are TRBV9 and TRBJ1-4; 7 bases align to TRBD1. With V trimmed by 3 bases and J by 5 bases, 7 bases remained unmatched. This CDR3 region has 15 residues. Germline-derived CDR1 and CDR2 are SGDLS and YYNGEE. CDR3 residues: CASSAWTGKNEKLFF. Here the CDR3 DNA reads TGTGCCAGCAGCGCCTGGACAGGCAAAAATGAAAAACTGTTTTTT.

The chain recombines TRBV11-2 with TRBJ2-1, with 9 bases aligning to TRBD2. This CDR3 is built from 15 residues. V trimming: 0 bases; J trimming: 8 bases; junction bases outside the gene matches: 5. Per the germline V gene, CDR1 is SGHAT and CDR2 is FQNNGV. Here the CDR3 reads CASSLEAGGVYEQFF. The CDR3 DNA follows: TGTGCCAGCAGCTTAGAAGCGGGGGGCGTCTATGAGCAGTTCTTC.

DNA of the CDR3: TGTGCCAGCAGCGGGAGACTGAACACCGGGGAGCTGTTTTTT. Translating it yields CASSGRLNTGELFF. V and J are TRBV9 and TRBJ2-2; D is ambiguous. Germline CDR1 is SGDLS and CDR2 is YYNGEE. This CDR3 comprises 14 residues. V was trimmed by 3 bases and J by 1 base, leaving 7 bases between them.

A single count supports this clone. This rearrangement joins TRBV5-1 to TRBJ1-1; 10 bases line up with TRBD1. CDR1 and CDR2 (germline): SGHRS, YFSETQ. This CDR3 region has 14 residues. After removal of 4 bases from V and 5 bases from J, the junction contained 5 bases not matched to a gene. In DNA form, the CDR3 reads TGCGCCAGCAGCCAAGGACAGGGGGGGACTGAAGCTTTCTTT. Translated, it gives CASSQGQGGTEAFF.

The V gene is TRBV29-1, the J gene TRBJ2-2; TRBD2 matches at 10 bases. After removal of 2 bases from V and 0 bases from J, the junction contained 3 bases not matched to a gene. The V gene's germline CDR1 is SQVTM and CDR2 ANQGSEA. This CDR3 has 16 amino acids. The CDR3 reads CSVEKTSGANTGELFF. The DNA of the CDR3 is TGCAGCGTTGAAAAAACTAGCGGGGCGAACACCGGGGAGCTGTTTTTT.

This clone was detected only a few times. The chain employs TRBV19 and TRBJ1-5; TRBD1 matches at 12 bases. The trim removed 3 bases at V and 1 base at J, leaving 4 bases unmatched. The CDR3 sequence is 17 residues long. Germline V gene sequence: CDR1 LNHDA, CDR2 SQIVND (reference sequence). CDR3 sequence reads: CASSMGQGAFSNQPQHF. For the CDR3, the DNA is TGTGCCAGTAGTATGGGACAGGGGGCGTTCAGCAATCAGCCCCAGCATTTT.